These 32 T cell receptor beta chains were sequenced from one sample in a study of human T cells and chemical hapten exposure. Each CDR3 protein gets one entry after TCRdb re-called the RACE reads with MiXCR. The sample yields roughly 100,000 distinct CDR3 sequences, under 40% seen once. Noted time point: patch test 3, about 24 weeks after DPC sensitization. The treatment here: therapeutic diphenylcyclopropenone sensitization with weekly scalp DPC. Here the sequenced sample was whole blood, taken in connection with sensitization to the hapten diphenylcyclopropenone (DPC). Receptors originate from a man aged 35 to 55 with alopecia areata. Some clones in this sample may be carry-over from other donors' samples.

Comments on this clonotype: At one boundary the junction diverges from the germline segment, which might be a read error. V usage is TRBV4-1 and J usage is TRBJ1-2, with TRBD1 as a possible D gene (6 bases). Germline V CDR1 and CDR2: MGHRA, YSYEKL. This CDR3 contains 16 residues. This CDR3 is CASRQVTGQPAIGYTF. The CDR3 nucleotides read TGCGCCAGCAGACAAGTTACCGGACAGCCGGCTATCGGCTACACCTTC.

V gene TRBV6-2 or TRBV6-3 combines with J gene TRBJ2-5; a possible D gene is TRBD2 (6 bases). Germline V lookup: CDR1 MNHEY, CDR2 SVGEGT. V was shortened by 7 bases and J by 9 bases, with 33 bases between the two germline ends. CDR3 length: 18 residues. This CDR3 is CASTPGVTASEKRLAQYF. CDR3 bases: TGTGCCAGCACCCCGGGGGTTACGGCTTCGGAGAAGAGACTGGCCCAGTACTTC.

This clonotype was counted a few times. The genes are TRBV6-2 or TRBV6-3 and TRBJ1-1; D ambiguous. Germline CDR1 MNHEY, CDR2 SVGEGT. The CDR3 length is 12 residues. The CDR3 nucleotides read TGTGCGATCGGAAGACTCAACACTGAAGCTTTCTTT. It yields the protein CAIGRLNTEAFF.

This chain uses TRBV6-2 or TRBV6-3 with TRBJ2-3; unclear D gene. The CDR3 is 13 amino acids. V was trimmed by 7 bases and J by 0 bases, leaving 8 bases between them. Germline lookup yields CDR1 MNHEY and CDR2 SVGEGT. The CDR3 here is CASKTRSTDTQYF. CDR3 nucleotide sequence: TGTGCCAGCAAGACCCGGAGCACAGATACGCAGTATTTT.

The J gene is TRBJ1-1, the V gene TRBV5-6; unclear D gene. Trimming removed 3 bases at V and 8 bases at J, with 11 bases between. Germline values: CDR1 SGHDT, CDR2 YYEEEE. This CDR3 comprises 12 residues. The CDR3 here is CASSSWNMEAFF. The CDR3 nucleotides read TGTGCCAGCAGCTCATGGAATATGGAAGCTTTCTTT.

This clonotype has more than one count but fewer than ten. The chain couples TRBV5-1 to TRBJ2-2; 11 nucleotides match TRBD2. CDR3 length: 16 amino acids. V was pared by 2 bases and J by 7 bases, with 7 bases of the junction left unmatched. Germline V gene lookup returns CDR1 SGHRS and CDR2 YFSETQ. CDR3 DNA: TGCGCCAGCAGCTTACTAGCGGGAGCCGGTAGCGGGGAGCTGTTTTTT. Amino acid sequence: CASSLLAGAGSGELFF.

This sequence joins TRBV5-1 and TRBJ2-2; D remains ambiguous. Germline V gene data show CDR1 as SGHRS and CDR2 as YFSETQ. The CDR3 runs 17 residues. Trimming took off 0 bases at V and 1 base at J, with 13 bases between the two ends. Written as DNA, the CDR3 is TGCGCCAGCAGCTTGGGTCTCACCGCCGGGAACACCGGGGAGCTGTTTTTT. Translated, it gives CASSLGLTAGNTGELFF.

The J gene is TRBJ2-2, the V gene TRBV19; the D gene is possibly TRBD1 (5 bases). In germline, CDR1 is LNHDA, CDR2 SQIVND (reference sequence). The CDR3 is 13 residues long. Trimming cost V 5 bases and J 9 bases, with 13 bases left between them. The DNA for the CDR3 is TGTGCCAGTAGTTCTCAGGGAAGCCGGGAGCTGTTTTTT. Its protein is CASSSQGSRELFF.

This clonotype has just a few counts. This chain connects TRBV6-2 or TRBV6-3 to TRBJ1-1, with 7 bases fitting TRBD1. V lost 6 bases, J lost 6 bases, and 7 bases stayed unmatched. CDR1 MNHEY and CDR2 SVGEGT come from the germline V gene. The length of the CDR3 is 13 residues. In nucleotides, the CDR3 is TGTGCCAGCAGGGGACAGACGGTCCCTGAAGCTTTCTTT. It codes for CASRGQTVPEAFF.

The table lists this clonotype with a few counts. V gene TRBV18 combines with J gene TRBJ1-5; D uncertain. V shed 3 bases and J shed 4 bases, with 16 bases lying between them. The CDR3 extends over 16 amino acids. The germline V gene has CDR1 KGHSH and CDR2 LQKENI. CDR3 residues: CASSPTPGARNQPQHF. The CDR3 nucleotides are TGTGCCAGCTCACCTACTCCGGGAGCCCGAAATCAGCCCCAGCATTTT.

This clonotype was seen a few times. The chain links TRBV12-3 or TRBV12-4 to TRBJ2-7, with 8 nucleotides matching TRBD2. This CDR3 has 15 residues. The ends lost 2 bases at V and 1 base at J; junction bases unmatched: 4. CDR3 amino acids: CASSLFGRGSYEQYF. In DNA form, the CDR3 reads TGTGCCAGCAGTTTATTCGGGAGGGGGTCCTACGAGCAGTACTTC.

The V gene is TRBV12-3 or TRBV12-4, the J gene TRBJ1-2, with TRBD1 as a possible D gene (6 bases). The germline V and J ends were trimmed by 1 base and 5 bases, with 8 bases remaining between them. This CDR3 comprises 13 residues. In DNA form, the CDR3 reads TGTGCCAGCAGTTTAGGGACAGAGTATGGCTACACCTTC. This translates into CASSLGTEYGYTF.

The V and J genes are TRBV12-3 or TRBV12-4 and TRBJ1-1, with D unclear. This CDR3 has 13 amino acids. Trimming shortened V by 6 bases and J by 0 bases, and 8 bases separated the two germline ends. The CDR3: CASSPWVNTEAFF. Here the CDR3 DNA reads TGTGCCAGCAGCCCCTGGGTGAACACTGAAGCTTTCTTT.

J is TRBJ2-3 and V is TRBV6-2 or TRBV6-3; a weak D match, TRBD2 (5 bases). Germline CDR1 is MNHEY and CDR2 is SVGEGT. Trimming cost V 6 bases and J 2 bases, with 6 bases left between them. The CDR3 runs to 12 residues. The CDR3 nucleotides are TGTGCCAGCAGCGGGGTCACAGATACGCAGTATTTT. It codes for CASSGVTDTQYF.

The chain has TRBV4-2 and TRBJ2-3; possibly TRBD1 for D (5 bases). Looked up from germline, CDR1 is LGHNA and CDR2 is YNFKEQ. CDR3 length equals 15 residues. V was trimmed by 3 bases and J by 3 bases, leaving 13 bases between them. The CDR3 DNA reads TGTGCCAGCAGCCACTCCCCGGCAGGGACAGATACGCAGTATTTT. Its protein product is CASSHSPAGTDTQYF.

CDR3: CSARGGTSGRSSYNEQFF. CDR3 coding DNA: TGCAGTGCTAGGGGCGGGACTAGCGGGAGGAGCTCCTACAATGAGCAGTTCTTC. The J gene is TRBJ2-1, the V gene TRBV20-1; TRBD2 aligns across 15 bases. The CDR3 loop spans 18 amino acids. With V trimmed by 3 bases and J by 0 bases, 6 bases remained unmatched. The germline V gene encodes CDR1 DFQATT and CDR2 SNEGSKA (reference sequence).

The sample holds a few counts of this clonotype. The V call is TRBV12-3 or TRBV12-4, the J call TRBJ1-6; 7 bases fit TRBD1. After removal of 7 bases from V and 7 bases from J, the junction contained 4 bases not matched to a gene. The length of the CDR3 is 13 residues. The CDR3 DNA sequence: TGTGCCAGCAACGGACAGGTGAATTCACCCCTCCACTTT. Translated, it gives CASNGQVNSPLHF.

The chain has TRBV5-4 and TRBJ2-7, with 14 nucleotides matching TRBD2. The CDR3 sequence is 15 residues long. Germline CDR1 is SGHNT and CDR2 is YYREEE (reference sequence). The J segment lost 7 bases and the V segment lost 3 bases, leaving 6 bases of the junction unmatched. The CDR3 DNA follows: TGTGCCAGCAGCTCCCCGGGACTAGCGGGAGAGGAGCAGTACTTC. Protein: CASSSPGLAGEEQYF.

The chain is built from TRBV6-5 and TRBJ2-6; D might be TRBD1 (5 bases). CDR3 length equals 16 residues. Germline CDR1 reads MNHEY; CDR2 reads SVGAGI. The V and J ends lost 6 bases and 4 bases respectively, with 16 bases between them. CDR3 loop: CASRQGGAGGANVLTF. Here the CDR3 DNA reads TGTGCCAGCAGGCAAGGTGGGGCAGGAGGGGCCAACGTCCTGACTTTC.

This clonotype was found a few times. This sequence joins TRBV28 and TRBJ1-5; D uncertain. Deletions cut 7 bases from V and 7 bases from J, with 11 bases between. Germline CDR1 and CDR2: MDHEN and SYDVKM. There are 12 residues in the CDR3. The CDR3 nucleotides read TGTGCCAGCACCCCCTTAGGACAGCCCCAGCATTTT. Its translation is CASTPLGQPQHF.

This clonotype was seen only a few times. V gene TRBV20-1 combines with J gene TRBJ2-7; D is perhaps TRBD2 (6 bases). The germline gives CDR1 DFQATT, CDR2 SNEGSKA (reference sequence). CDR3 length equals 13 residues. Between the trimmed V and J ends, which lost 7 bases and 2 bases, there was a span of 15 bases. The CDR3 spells CSVVAGSTYEQYF. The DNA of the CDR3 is TGCAGTGTCGTGGCGGGATCGACCTACGAGCAGTACTTC.

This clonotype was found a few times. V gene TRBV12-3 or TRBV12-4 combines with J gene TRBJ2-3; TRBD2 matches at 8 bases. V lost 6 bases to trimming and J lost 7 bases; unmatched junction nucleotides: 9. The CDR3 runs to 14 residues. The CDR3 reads CASSQSAGEYTQYF. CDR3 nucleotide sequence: TGTGCCAGCAGCCAGTCAGCGGGAGAGTATACGCAGTATTTT.

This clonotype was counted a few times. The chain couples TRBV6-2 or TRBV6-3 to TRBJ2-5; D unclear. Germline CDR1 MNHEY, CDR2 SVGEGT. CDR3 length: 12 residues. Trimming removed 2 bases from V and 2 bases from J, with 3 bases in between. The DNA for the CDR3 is TGTGCCAGCAGTTACCCTCAAGAGACCCAGTACTTC. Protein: CASSYPQETQYF.

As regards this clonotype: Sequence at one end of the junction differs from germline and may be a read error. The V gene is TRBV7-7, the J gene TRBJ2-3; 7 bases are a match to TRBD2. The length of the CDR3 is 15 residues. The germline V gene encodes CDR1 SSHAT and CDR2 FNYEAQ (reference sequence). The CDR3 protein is CASSLGREGTDTQYF. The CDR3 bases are TGTGCTAGCAGCTTAGGTCGGGAGGGCACAGATACGCAGTATTTT.

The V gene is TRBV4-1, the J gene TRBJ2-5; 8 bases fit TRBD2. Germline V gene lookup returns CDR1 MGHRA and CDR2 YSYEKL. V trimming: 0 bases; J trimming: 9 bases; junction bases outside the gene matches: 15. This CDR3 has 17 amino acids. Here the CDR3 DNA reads TGCGCCAGCAGCCAAGATACGGGAGGGCCTCATCTTTGGTCCCAGTACTTC. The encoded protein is CASSQDTGGPHLWSQYF.

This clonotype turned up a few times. CDR3 bases: TGCAGCGTTTACCGAGCGGACTCCTCCTACAATGAGCAGTTCTTC. Residues: CSVYRADSSYNEQFF. V usage is TRBV29-1 and J usage is TRBJ2-1, with D tentatively TRBD2 (5 bases). Trimming took off 5 bases at V and 0 bases at J, with 14 bases between the two ends. CDR3 length equals 15 residues. CDR1 and CDR2 from the germline V gene are SQVTM and ANQGSEA.

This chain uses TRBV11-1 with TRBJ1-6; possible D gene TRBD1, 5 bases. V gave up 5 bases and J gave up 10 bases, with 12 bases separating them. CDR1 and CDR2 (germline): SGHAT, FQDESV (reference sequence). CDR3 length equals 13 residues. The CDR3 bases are TGTGCCAGCAGCCTGGGACCGGGGTCACCCCTCCACTTT. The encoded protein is CASSLGPGSPLHF.

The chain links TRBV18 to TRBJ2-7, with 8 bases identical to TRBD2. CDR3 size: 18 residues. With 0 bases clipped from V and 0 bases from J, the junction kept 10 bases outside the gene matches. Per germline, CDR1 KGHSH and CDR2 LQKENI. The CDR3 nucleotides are TGTGCCAGCTCACCACCAGGGAAGGGGCGGGAGGCCTCCTACGAGCAGTACTTC. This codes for CASSPPGKGREASYEQYF.

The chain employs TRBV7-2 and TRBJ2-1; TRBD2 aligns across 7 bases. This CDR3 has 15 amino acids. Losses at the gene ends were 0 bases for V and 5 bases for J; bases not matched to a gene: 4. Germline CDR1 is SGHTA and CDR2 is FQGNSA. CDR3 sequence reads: CASSLAGGPDNEQFF. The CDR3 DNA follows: TGTGCCAGCAGCTTAGCGGGAGGGCCAGACAATGAGCAGTTCTTC.

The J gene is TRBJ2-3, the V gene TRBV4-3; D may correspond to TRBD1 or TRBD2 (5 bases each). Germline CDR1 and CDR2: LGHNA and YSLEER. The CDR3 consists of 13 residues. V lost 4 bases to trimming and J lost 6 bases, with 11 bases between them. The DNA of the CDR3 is TGCGCCAGCAGCCGAGGGACCTCGGATACGCAGTATTTT. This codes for CASSRGTSDTQYF.

The DNA of the CDR3 is TGTGCCAGCAGCGTAGCTACACGAGGGCCCAGCAATGAGCAGTTCTTC. The encoded protein is CASSVATRGPSNEQFF. This rearrangement joins TRBV9 to TRBJ2-1; D possibly corresponds to TRBD2 (5 bases). The V gene's germline CDR1 is SGDLS and CDR2 YYNGEE. The CDR3 runs to 16 residues. Between the trimmed V and J ends, which lost 0 bases and 6 bases, there was a span of 16 bases.

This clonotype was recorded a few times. CDR3 protein: CASSDPQRQGNYGYTF. As DNA, the CDR3 is TGTGCCAGCAGTGATCCACAAAGACAGGGGAACTATGGCTACACCTTC. V is TRBV25-1 and J is TRBJ1-2; TRBD1 agrees at 8 bases. The CDR3 is 16 amino acids. Germline values: CDR1 MGHDK, CDR2 SYGVNS. J gave up 2 bases and V 3 bases, and 8 bases lay outside the gene matches.